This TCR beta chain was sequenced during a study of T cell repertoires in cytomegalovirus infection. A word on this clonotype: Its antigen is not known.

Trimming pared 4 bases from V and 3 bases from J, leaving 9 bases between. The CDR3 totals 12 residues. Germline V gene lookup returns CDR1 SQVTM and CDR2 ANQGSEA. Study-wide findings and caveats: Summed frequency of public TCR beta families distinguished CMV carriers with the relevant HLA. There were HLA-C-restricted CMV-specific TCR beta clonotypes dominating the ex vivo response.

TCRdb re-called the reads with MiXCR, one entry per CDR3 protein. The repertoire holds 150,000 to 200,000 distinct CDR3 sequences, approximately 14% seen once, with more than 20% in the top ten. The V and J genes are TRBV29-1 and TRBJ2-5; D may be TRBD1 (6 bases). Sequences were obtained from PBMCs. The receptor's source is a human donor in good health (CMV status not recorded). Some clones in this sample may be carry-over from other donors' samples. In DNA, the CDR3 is TGCAGCGTTGGGACAGCCGAAGAGACCCAGTACTTC. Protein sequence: CSVGTAEETQYF.